This TCR beta chain stems from a study of blood T cell repertoires in COVID-19. In the study overall: Donors in the United States, Italy and Spain gave samples during acute or convalescent COVID-19. From T cells, B-cell-depleted T cells, or PBMCs came the material, which was cDNA or gDNA.

The CDR3 runs 18 residues. CDR1 LNHNV and CDR2 YYDKDF come from the germline V gene (reference sequence). After removal of 4 bases from V and 0 bases from J, the junction contained 7 bases not matched to a gene. In its sample, this clone was seen once. Authors' data handling: Scientists estimated how many nucleated cells there were by amplifying reference gene primers. The table came from immunoSEQ multiplex PCR; TCRdb's copy has only in-frame clones and leaves some out. The D gene and trimming were derived from the DNA, and the V and J assignments and clone size from that table. The sample yields under 250,000 clones, approximately 88% seen once.

Sequencing input: peripheral blood. The TCR originated in a man aged 35 to 55 with acute or convalescent COVID-19. The chain employs TRBV15 and TRBJ2-1; 12 bases align to TRBD2. The CDR3 region is CATSNGTSGWYSYNEQFF. In nucleotides, the CDR3 is TGTGCCACCAGCAACGGGACTAGCGGGTGGTACTCCTACAATGAGCAGTTCTTC.